One TCR beta chain is described in this entry. This record belongs to a study of blood T cell repertoires in COVID-19. The table came from immunoSEQ multiplex PCR; TCRdb's copy has only in-frame clones and leaves some out. The table includes 180,000 or so clones, 80% to 90% detected once. Germline V gene sequence: CDR1 SGHRS, CDR2 YFSETQ. V was pared by 3 bases and J by 4 bases, with 3 bases of the junction left unmatched. The CDR3 contains 14 residues. This receptor was obtained from a woman aged 45-65 years in a cohort exposed to, infected with or recovered from COVID-19 (not recorded which). The sample consisted of PBMCs or T cells enriched from blood (not recorded which). The chain carries TRBV5-1 and TRBJ1-2; the match to TRBD1 covers 10 bases. CDR3 DNA sequence: TGCGCCAGCAGCTCGACAGGGGGCCCCTATGGCTACACCTTC. Amino acids: CASSSTGGPYGYTF.